This T cell receptor (beta chain) appears in the sequencing data of a study of blood T cells in healthy people across ages. Study summary: Per every two T cells, about one barcoded beta molecule was captured by template switching. Findings and limits, study-wide: Compared with aged donors, long-lived donors showed fewer expanded clones, suggesting selection.

The CDR3 extends over 14 amino acids. V shed 8 bases and J 4 bases; nucleotides not matched to a gene: 8. Germline CDR1 reads SGHTA; CDR2 reads FQGNSA. A second PCR of 7 to 11 cycles used a sample-barcoded 5' primer and a J-beta primer mix. Via MiXCR, TCRdb re-called the 5' RACE reads, giving one row per CDR3 protein. The sample records fewer than 1 million distinct CDR3 sequences, about 42% being singletons. Roughly 10 milliliters was the volume of peripheral blood drawn from each donor. Comment on this clonotype: Its antigen is currently unknown.

The rearrangement uses TRBV7-2 and TRBJ1-2, with 9 bases that match TRBD1. This TCR was sampled from a man aged 55-75 years in good health. The sample was blood. CDR3 region: CASDTTGGAYGYTF. The CDR3 DNA reads as TGTGCCAGCGACACTACAGGGGGCGCCTATGGCTACACCTTC.